These 5 T cell receptor beta chains originate from one sample sequenced in a study of blood T cell repertoires in COVID-19. Libraries were prepared by immunoSEQ multiplex PCR; TCRdb keeps only in-frame clonotypes and omits some of them. The sample holds some 150,000 clones, approximately 89% seen once. Sequenced: peripheral blood. The source of these receptors is a man between 65 and 85 years old with acute or convalescent COVID-19.

This chain connects TRBV9 to TRBJ2-7; TRBD1 agrees at 7 bases. The CDR3 has 16 residues. The germline V gene has CDR1 SGDLS and CDR2 YYNGEE. J lost 5 bases, V lost 4 bases, and 15 bases had no gene match. CDR3 DNA: TGTGCCAGCAGCTCCCGTGAAGGGACAGTTGTCCACGAGCAGTACTTC. It translates to CASSSREGTVVHEQYF.

The chain links TRBV24-1 to TRBJ1-5; 7 nucleotides match TRBD1. Germline-derived CDR1 and CDR2 are KGHDR and SFDVKD. Trimming removed 6 bases from V and 2 bases from J; junction bases left unmatched: 6. There are 15 residues in the CDR3. The chain's CDR3 is CATSPTGEGNQPQHF. CDR3 bases: TGTGCCACCAGTCCAACAGGGGAAGGCAATCAGCCCCAGCATTTT.

The chain couples TRBV7-9 to TRBJ1-5; D may be TRBD1 (5 bases). V shed 1 base and J shed 5 bases, with 6 bases lying between them. The CDR3 extends over 13 amino acids. Germline V gene data show CDR1 as SEHNR and CDR2 as FQNEAQ (reference sequence). CDR3 sequence (DNA): TGTGCCAGCAGCTTAGAAGGGGATCAGCCCCAGCATTTT. It translates to CASSLEGDQPQHF.

The count of this clone is one. The rearrangement joins TRBV14 to TRBJ2-7; tentatively, D is TRBD1 (6 bases). There are 15 residues in the CDR3. V dropped 1 base and J dropped 6 bases, with 16 bases sitting between them. Germline CDR1 and CDR2: SGHDN and FVKESK. The CDR3 region has the DNA TGTGCCAGCAGCCAAGCCCTCCCAGGGGTCGGCGAGCAGTACTTC. As protein: CASSQALPGVGEQYF.

V usage is TRBV2 and J usage is TRBJ1-2; 8 bases are shared with TRBD1. The CDR3 extends over 14 amino acids. J lost 4 bases, V lost 7 bases, and 8 bases had no gene match. The germline CDR1 and CDR2 sequences are SNHLY and FYNNEI. CDR3 loop: CASKQDRVSYGYTF. The CDR3 DNA reads TGTGCCAGCAAACAGGACAGGGTTAGCTATGGCTACACCTTC.